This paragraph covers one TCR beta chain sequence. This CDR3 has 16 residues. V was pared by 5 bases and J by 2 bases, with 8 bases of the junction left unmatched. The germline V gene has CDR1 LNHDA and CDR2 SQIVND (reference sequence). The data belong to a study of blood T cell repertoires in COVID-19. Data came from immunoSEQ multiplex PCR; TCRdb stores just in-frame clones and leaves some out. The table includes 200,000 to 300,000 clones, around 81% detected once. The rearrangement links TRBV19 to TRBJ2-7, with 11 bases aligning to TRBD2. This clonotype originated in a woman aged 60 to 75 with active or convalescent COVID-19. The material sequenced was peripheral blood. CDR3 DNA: TGTGCCAGTAGTGGAACCACTAGCGGGGGTACCTACGAGCAGTACTTC. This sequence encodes CASSGTTSGGTYEQYF.